The 12 T cell receptor beta chains below were found in one sample sequenced in a study of CD8 T cells in ankylosing spondylitis. Findings of the study overall: A TCR beta motif of fewer than ten highly homologous variants seemed to mark ankylosing spondylitis blood.

No antigens are known for them. Each CDR3 protein is one row after TCRdb ran MiXCR on the 5' RACE reads. The top ten clones hold approximately 0.51% of a sample with hundreds of thousands of distinct CDR3 sequences, 10% to 15% of them seen once. The sample comprised blood, either unsorted or a sorted T cell fraction (not recorded which). The receptor set was obtained from a male donor with ankylosing spondylitis.

This clonotype was observed a handful of times. The chain carries TRBV6-5 and TRBJ1-1; no definite D call. The CDR3 is made up of 13 amino acids. Deletions cut 4 bases from V and 1 base from J, with 7 bases between. Germline V gene sequence: CDR1 MNHEY, CDR2 SVGAGI. The CDR3 nucleotides are TGTGCCAGCAGTTGGAGCAAGAACACTGAAGCTTTCTTT. The encoded protein is CASSWSKNTEAFF.

This clonotype appeared many times. The chain carries TRBV20-1 and TRBJ2-6; D is unresolved. The CDR3 extends over 14 amino acids. The V and J ends lost 6 bases and 0 bases respectively, with 9 bases between them. Germline V gene lookup returns CDR1 DFQATT and CDR2 SNEGSKA (reference sequence). CDR3: CSARPASGANVLTF. The CDR3 bases are TGCAGTGCCCGTCCGGCCTCTGGGGCCAACGTCCTGACTTTC.

This clonotype occurred many times. The genes are TRBV12-3 or TRBV12-4 and TRBJ2-1; 9 positions agree with TRBD2. The CDR3 totals 14 residues. The V gene end was trimmed by 7 bases and the J gene end by 7 bases; junction bases not matched to a gene: 8. The CDR3, as DNA: TGTGCCAGCACCGTAGCGGGAGCGGGGAATGAGCAGTTCTTC. Protein sequence: CASTVAGAGNEQFF.

This clonotype has only a few counts. V usage is TRBV20-1 and J usage is TRBJ1-2; 10 nucleotides align to TRBD1. The ends lost 4 bases at V and 5 bases at J; junction bases unmatched: 7. The V gene's germline CDR1 is DFQATT and CDR2 SNEGSKA (reference sequence). This CDR3 has 14 amino acids. The CDR3 loop is CSATRQGAWYGYTF. CDR3 sequence (DNA): TGCAGTGCTACTCGACAGGGGGCTTGGTATGGCTACACCTTC.

The chain employs TRBV4-3 and TRBJ2-2; 8 bases are shared with TRBD1. The V segment lost 1 base and the J segment 5 bases; nucleotides outside the gene matches: 6. This CDR3 has 16 residues. From germline, CDR1 is LGHNA and CDR2 YSLEER. Here the CDR3 DNA reads TGCGCCAGCAGCCAAGTCTTAACAGGGGGAACCGGGGAGCTGTTTTTT. Translated, it gives CASSQVLTGGTGELFF.

This clonotype has at least ten counts. The V gene is TRBV10-3, the J gene TRBJ2-7, with a possible D match to TRBD2 (6 bases). With 6 bases removed from V and 5 bases from J, the gap between germline ends came to 14 bases. CDR1 and CDR2 (germline): ENHRY, SYGVKD. The CDR3 runs 13 residues. Here the CDR3 DNA reads TGTGCCATCAGGGGGACTCCGGACCACGAGCAGTACTTC. Protein product: CAIRGTPDHEQYF.

This clonotype was seen only a few times. The J gene is TRBJ2-5, the V gene TRBV5-1, with a possible D match to TRBD1 (6 bases). Germline V gene lookup returns CDR1 SGHRS and CDR2 YFSETQ. The CDR3 loop spans 15 amino acids. V gave up 4 bases and J gave up 1 base, with 14 bases separating them. CDR3: CASSPVGRGQETQYF. The DNA for the CDR3 is TGCGCCAGCAGCCCGGTTGGCAGGGGCCAAGAGACCCAGTACTTC.

J is TRBJ1-1 and V is TRBV10-3; no clear D gene. The V and J ends lost 6 bases and 3 bases respectively, with 14 bases between them. CDR1 and CDR2 from the germline V gene are ENHRY and SYGVKD. The length of the CDR3 is 14 residues. The CDR3 bases are TGTGCCATCAGCCCGGATCCGGGGTACACTGAAGCTTTCTTT. It specifies CAISPDPGYTEAFF.

This clonotype was detected ten times or more. The genes are TRBV20-1 and TRBJ1-4, with D hard to call. V lost 0 bases and J 0 bases, leaving 5 bases between the germline ends. The CDR3 length is 14 residues. Per germline, CDR1 DFQATT and CDR2 SNEGSKA (reference sequence). Here the CDR3 DNA reads TGCAGTGCTAGAGAGGTCTCAACTAATGAAAAACTGTTTTTT. This codes for CSAREVSTNEKLFF.

V and J are TRBV7-9 and TRBJ2-3, with D perhaps TRBD2 (6 bases). The CDR3 is made up of 15 amino acids. Trimming took off 5 bases at V and 0 bases at J, with 12 bases between the two ends. Germline V gene data show CDR1 as SEHNR and CDR2 as FQNEAQ (reference sequence). CDR3 protein: CASSRMGTSTDTQYF. CDR3 DNA sequence: TGTGCCAGCAGCCGGATGGGGACTAGCACAGATACGCAGTATTTT.

In this sample, this clonotype turned up a few times. This chain joins TRBV3-1 and TRBJ2-5, with D possibly called TRBD1 or TRBD2 (5 bases each). The germline CDR1 and CDR2 sequences are LGHDT and YNNKEL (reference sequence). CDR3 length: 13 residues. V lost 2 bases and J 7 bases, leaving 11 bases between the germline ends. The DNA of the CDR3 is TGTGCCAGCAGCCAAACGACAGAGGGGACCCAGTACTTC. Protein product: CASSQTTEGTQYF.

V is TRBV5-1 and J is TRBJ2-5; TRBD1 is a possible D gene (6 bases). V was shortened by 4 bases and J by 5 bases, with 15 bases between the two germline ends. The CDR3 has 14 amino acids. Per germline, CDR1 SGHRS and CDR2 YFSETQ. The CDR3 sequence: CASSIQGLDETQYF. CDR3 sequence (DNA): TGCGCCAGCAGCATACAGGGTTTGGACGAGACCCAGTACTTC.